The rows below give T cell receptor beta chains drawn from one sample of a study of blood T cell repertoires in COVID-19. Assay used: immunoSEQ multiplex PCR; TCRdb lists only in-frame clones, some missing. The data hold approximately 240,000 clones, with about 85% observed a single time. The specimen was peripheral blood. These receptors all stem from a woman aged 18-29 years who had recovered from COVID-19. CDR3s leave out the opening cysteine and the closing phenylalanine or tryptophan. The D gene is left open where the match is weak.

TRBJ2-5 | TRBD1 | TRBV7-9 | ASNLDVGQGAPQETQY
TRBJ2-3 | TRBD2 | TRBV4-1 | ASSQLAGVSTDTQY
TRBJ1-1 | - | TRBV2 | ASSASPSLWAF
TRBJ2-7 | - | TRBV10-3 | AISEADSYEQY
TRBJ1-1 | TRBD1 | TRBV5-1 | ASSLPGQASNTEAF
TRBJ2-7 | TRBD2 | TRBV3-1/TRBV3-2 | ASSPFPLSGSYEQY
TRBJ2-3 | - | TRBV28 | ASSLSWEKNTQY
TRBJ1-1 | - | TRBV11-2 | ASSRGGGGTEAF
TRBJ1-1 | - | TRBV4-1 | ASSLGRETEAF
TRBJ1-4 | TRBD1 | TRBV6-1 | ASSESGQGGEKLF
TRBJ1-1 | - | TRBV15 | ATSKTASTEAF
TRBJ2-5 | - | TRBV6-5 | ASRMVPGSGTQY
TRBJ2-5 | TRBD2 | TRBV11-3 | ASQSGSQEETQY
TRBJ1-4 | - | TRBV6-2/TRBV6-3 | ASSPDRTEKLF
TRBJ1-5 | TRBD1 | TRBV19 | ASTLFSGDRVNQPQH
TRBJ2-5 | TRBD2 | TRBV7-9 | ASSFGGRDIQETQY
TRBJ2-7 | TRBD2 | TRBV7-9 | ASSFWEGKRAYEQY
TRBJ2-7 | - | TRBV6-2/TRBV6-3 | ASSRGQTYEQY
TRBJ2-1 | TRBD2 | TRBV9 | ASSPSGGETNEQF
TRBJ2-3 | TRBD1 | TRBV6-4 | ASSATGVAADTQY
TRBJ2-1 | - | TRBV5-1 | ASSPQGGDSYNEQF
TRBJ2-1 | TRBD2 | TRBV7-3 | ASSPGGGLDEQF
TRBJ1-1 | TRBD1 | TRBV2 | ASSARTGGNTEAF
TRBJ2-1 | TRBD2 | TRBV2 | ASSTGLAYEQF
TRBJ2-3 | - | TRBV5-1 | ASSSTGRTDTQY
TRBJ1-2 | TRBD1 | TRBV5-6 | ASRWGGQGYNGYT
TRBJ1-1 | - | TRBV7-9 | ASSLGLDYSEAF
TRBJ2-7 | TRBD1 | TRBV11-3 | ASSLTGGNNEQY
TRBJ2-1 | - | TRBV6-1 | ASSGVVSGLGPSYNEQF
TRBJ2-5 | TRBD1 | TRBV10-3 | AISDGQGLPETQY
TRBJ2-5 | - | TRBV5-4 | ASSTRTAQETQY
TRBJ1-1 | - | TRBV2 | ASRRTSEAF
TRBJ1-2 | - | TRBV27 | ASRETRRSNYGYT
TRBJ1-1 | TRBD1 | TRBV4-1 | ASSQDHRGNTEAF
TRBJ2-3 | TRBD1 | TRBV4-3 | ASSQDRGQGSDTQY
TRBJ2-7 | - | TRBV7-2 | ASSFIRGSRVYEQY
TRBJ2-7 | TRBD2 | TRBV19 | ASSEVAGGGYEQY
TRBJ2-3 | - | TRBV29-1 | SVFSAGLTDTQY
TRBJ1-2 | - | TRBV29-1 | SVVLANYGYT
TRBJ1-2 | - | TRBV7-2 | ASSVTRDYGYT
TRBJ1-3 | - | TRBV7-3 | ASSEVLGNTIY
TRBJ2-7 | - | TRBV5-1 | ASSLTRGSGTYEQY
TRBJ2-3 | - | TRBV7-3 | ATGSTSRLSDTQY
TRBJ2-5 | - | TRBV5-6 | ASSSRGQETQY
TRBJ2-3 | - | TRBV4-2 | ASSQDGGRAQGSQY
TRBJ2-3 | - | TRBV6-2/TRBV6-3 | ASSYSPKSTSTDTQY